The present TCR beta chain was sequenced within a study of metastatic and nonmetastatic thyroid tumors. Background on the study: Malignant and benign thyroid patients had repertoires compared in peripheral blood and tumor or nodule tissue. Study results and caveats: When malignant thyroid tumors were compared with benign nodules, TCR beta diversity was reportedly significantly higher in the malignant tumors. This held in both blood and tumor samples.

As originally analysed: The distant-metastasis classifier for papillary thyroid cancer was built from CDR3 differences across clinicopathological groups. TCRdb ran MiXCR on the PCR reads. The V and J calls and clone size are TCRdb's, not the authors'. This sample has 46,000 or so clones, with around 15% found just once. Germline CDR1 and CDR2: GTSNPN and SVGIG (reference sequence). Trimming took 0 bases from V and 2 from J, leaving 11 bases between them. The CDR3 extends over 15 amino acids. Prior to thyroid surgery, none of the patients had received any treatment. This clone was counted many times. What it binds is unknown.

What was sequenced was blood. The chain has TRBV30 and TRBJ2-1, with D possibly being TRBD2 (6 bases). This receptor was taken from a female donor with papillary thyroid cancer or a benign thyroid nodule (not recorded which). Some clones in this sample may be carry-over from other donors' samples. The CDR3 coding sequence is TGTGCCTGGAGTGTACTTGGCGGGACCTACAATGAGCAGTTCTTC. Its protein product is CAWSVLGGTYNEQFF.